The following is a TCR beta chain sequence with its context. Antigen unknown. These data originate in a study of T-cell memory formation after mild COVID-19. Per germline, CDR1 SGHRS and CDR2 YFSETQ. V shed 4 bases, J shed 2 bases, and the junction held 5 bases outside the gene matches. CDR3 length: 14 amino acids. 5'RACE with constant-segment primers built TCRalpha and TCRbeta cDNA libraries with UMIs. MiXCR was run by TCRdb on the 5' RACE reads, yielding one entry per CDR3 protein. The sample has about 400,000 distinct CDR3 sequences, roughly a quarter seen once. Broader study findings: Largely, contracting CD4+ clones fell within CM and EM, and contracting CD8+ clones within EMRA. Cross-reactive memory apparently joined, as some responding clones appeared in pre-infection memory. Second-wave clones that peaked on day 37 lacked confirmed SARS-CoV-2 specificity.

The TCR was taken from an adult woman who had mild COVID-19 (a few samples of this study predate the infection). Cell type and time point are not known. The chain carries TRBV5-1 and TRBJ2-5; 7 bases fit TRBD1. The sequenced sample consisted of PBMCs or a T cell subset sorted from them (not recorded which). The CDR3 here is CASSRRQGQETQYF. The CDR3 DNA reads as TGCGCCAGCAGCCGTAGACAGGGACAAGAGACCCAGTACTTC.